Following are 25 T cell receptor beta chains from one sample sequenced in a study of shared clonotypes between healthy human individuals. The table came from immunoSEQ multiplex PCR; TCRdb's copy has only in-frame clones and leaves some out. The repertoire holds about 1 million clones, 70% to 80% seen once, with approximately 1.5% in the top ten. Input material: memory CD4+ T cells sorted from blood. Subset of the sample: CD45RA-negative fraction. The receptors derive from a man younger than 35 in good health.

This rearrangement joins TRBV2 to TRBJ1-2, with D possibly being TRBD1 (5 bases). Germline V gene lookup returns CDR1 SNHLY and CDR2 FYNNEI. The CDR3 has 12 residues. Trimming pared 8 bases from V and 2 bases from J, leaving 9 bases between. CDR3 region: CASRAGNYGYTF. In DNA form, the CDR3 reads TGTGCCAGCCGGGCAGGGAACTATGGCTACACCTTC.

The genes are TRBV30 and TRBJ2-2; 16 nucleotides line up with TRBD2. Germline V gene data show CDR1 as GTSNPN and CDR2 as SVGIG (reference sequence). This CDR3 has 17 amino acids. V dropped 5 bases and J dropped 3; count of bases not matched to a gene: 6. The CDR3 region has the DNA TGTGCCTGGGACCCGGGACTAGCGGGAGGGCACACCGGGGAGCTGTTTTTT. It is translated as CAWDPGLAGGHTGELFF.

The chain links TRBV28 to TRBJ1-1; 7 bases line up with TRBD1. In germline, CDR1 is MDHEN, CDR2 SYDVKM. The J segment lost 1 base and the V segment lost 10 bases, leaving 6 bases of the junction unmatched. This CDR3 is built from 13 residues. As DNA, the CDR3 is TGTGCCACCCACAGGGGCCCGAACACTGAAGCTTTCTTT. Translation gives CATHRGPNTEAFF.

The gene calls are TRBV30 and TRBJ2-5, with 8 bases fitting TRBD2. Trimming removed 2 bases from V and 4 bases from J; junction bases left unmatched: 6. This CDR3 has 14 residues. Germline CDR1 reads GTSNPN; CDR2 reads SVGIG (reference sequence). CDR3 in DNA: TGTGCCTGGAGTCCAACTAGCGGAGGAGAGACCCAGTACTTC. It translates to CAWSPTSGGETQYF.

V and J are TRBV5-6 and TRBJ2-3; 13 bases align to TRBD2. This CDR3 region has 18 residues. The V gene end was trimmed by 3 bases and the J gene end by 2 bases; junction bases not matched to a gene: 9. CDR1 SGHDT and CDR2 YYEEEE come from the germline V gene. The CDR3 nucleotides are TGTGCCAGCAGCTCGGGTTGGACTAGCGGGAGTATCACAGATACGCAGTATTTT. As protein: CASSSGWTSGSITDTQYF.

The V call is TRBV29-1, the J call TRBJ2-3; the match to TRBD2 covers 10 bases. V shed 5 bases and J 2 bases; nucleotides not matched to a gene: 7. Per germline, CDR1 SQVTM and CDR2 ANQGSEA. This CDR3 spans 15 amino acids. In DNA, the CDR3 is TGCAGCGTTACCGCGCTAGCGGGAGCCACAGATACGCAGTATTTT. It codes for CSVTALAGATDTQYF.

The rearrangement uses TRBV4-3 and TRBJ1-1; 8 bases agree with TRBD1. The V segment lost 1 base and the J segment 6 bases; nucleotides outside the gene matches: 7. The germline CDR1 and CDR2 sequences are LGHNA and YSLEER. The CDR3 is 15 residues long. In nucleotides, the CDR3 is TGCGCCAGCAGCCAAGTTGACAGGGGCTCGGCTGAAGCTTTCTTT. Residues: CASSQVDRGSAEAFF.

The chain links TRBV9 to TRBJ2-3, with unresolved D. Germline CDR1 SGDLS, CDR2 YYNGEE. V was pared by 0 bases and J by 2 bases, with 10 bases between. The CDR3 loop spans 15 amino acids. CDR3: CASSVGPGHTDTQYF. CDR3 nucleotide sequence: TGTGCCAGCAGCGTAGGCCCGGGCCACACAGATACGCAGTATTTT.

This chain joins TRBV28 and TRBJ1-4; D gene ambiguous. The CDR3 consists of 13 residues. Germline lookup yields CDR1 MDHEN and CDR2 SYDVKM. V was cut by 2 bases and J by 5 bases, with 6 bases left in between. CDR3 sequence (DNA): TGTGCCAGCAGTTTAGACCCGAATGAAAAACTGTTTTTT. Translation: CASSLDPNEKLFF.

CDR3 residues: CASSWFIRETQYF. Written as DNA, the CDR3 is TGCGCCAGCAGTTGGTTTATACGAGAGACCCAGTACTTC. The chain combines TRBV4-1 with TRBJ2-5; D remains unclear. Germline V gene data show CDR1 as MGHRA and CDR2 as YSYEKL. The V gene lost 6 bases and the J gene lost 4 bases, with 12 bases spanning the gap. This CDR3 region has 13 residues.

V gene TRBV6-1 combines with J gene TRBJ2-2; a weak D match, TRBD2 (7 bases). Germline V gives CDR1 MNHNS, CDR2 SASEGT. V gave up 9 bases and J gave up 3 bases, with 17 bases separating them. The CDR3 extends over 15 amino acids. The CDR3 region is CASSKGGADTGELFF. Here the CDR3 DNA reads TGTGCCAGTTCGAAGGGGGGGGCCGACACCGGGGAGCTGTTTTTT.

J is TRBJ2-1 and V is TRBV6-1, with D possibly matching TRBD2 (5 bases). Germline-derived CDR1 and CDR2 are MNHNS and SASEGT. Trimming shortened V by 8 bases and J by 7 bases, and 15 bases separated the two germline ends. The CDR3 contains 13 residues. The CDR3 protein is CASESGQTNEQFF. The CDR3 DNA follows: TGTGCCAGCGAAAGCGGCCAGACGAATGAGCAGTTCTTC.

The DNA for the CDR3 is TGTGCCAGCAGCTTATTCTCAACTAGCGGGTACCAAGAGACCCAGTACTTC. Translation: CASSLFSTSGYQETQYF. The gene calls are TRBV7-6 and TRBJ2-5; TRBD2 matches 9 bases. V was pared by 2 bases and J by 0 bases, with 7 bases of the junction left unmatched. CDR3 length: 17 residues. From germline, CDR1 is SGHVS and CDR2 FNYEAQ. The variable domain in full, with the rest retrieved from reference TRBV7-6 and TRBJ2-5, is GAGVSQSPRYKVTKRGQDVALRCDPISGHVSLYWYRQALGQGPEFLTYFNYEAQQDKSGLPNDRFSAERPEGSISTLTIQRTEQRDSAMYRCASSLFSTSGYQETQYFGPGTRLLVL.

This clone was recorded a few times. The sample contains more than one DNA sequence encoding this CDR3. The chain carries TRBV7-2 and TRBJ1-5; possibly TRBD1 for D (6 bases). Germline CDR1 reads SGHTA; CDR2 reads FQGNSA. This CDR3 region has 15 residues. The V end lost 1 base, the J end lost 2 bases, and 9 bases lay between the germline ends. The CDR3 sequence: CASSLVGGGNQPQHF. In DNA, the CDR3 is TGTGCCAGCAGCTTAGTAGGGGGTGGCAATCAGCCCCAGCATTTT.

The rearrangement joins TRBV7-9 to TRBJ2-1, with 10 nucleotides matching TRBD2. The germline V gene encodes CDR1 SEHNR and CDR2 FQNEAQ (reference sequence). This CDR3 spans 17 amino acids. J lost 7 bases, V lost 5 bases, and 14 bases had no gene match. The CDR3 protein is CASSQGTSESFMNEQFF. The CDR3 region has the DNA TGTGCCAGCAGCCAGGGGACTAGCGAGTCCTTTATGAATGAGCAGTTCTTC.

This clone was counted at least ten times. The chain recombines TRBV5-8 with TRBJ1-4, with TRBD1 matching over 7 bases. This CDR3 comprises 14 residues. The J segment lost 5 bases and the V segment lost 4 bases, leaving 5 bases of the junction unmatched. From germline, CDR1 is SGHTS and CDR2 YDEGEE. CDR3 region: CASSPGQLNEKLFF. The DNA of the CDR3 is TGTGCCAGCAGCCCGGGACAGCTAAATGAAAAACTGTTTTTT.

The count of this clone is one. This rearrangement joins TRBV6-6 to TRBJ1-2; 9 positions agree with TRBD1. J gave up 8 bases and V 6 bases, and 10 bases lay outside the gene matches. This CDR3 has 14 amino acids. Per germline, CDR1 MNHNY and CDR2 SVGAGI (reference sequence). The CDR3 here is CASSPWDRASGYTF. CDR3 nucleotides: TGTGCCAGCAGCCCTTGGGACAGGGCTTCCGGCTACACCTTC.

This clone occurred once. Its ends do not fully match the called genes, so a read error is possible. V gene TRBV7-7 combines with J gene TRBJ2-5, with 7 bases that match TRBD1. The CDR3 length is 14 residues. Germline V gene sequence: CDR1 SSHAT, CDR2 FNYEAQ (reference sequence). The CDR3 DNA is TGTGCTAGCAGCCCCGGGACAGTGCAAGAGACCCAGTACTTC. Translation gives CASSPGTVQETQYF.

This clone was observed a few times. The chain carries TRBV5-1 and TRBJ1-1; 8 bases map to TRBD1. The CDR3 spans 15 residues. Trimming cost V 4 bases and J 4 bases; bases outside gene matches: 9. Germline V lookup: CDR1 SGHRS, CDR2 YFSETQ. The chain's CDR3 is CASSPNPDRGTEAFF. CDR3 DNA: TGCGCCAGCAGCCCAAACCCCGACAGGGGCACTGAAGCTTTCTTT. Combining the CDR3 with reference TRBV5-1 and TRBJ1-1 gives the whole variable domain KAGVTQTPRYLIKTRGQQVTLSCSPISGHRSVSWYQQTPGQGLQFLFEYFSETQRNKGNFPGRFSGRQFSNSRSEMNVSTLELGDSALYLCASSPNPDRGTEAFFGQGTRLTVV.

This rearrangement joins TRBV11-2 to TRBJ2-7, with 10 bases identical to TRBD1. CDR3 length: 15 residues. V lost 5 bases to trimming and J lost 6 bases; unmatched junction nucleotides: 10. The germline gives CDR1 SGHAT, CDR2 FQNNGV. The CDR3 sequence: CASSVTGGVKGEQYF. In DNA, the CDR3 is TGTGCCAGCAGCGTGACAGGGGGCGTCAAAGGCGAGCAGTACTTC.

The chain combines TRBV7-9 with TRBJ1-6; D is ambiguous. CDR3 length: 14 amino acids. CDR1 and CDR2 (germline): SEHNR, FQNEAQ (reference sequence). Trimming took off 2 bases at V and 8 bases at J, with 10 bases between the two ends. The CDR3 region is CASSLSDGYSPLHF. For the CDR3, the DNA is TGTGCCAGCAGCTTAAGTGACGGGTATTCACCCCTCCACTTT.

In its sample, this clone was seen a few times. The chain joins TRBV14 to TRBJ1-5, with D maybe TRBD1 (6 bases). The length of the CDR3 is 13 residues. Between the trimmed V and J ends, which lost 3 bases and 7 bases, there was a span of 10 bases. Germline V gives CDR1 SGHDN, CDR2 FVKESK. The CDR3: CASSQGARQPQHF. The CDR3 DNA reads TGTGCCAGCAGCCAGGGGGCCCGGCAGCCCCAGCATTTT.

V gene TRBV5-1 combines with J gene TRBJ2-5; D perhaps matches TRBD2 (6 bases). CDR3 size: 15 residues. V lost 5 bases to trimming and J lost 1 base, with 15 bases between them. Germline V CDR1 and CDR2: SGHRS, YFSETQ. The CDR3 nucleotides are TGCGCCAGCAGAATTGAGGGTAGCGGCCAAGAGACCCAGTACTTC. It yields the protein CASRIEGSGQETQYF. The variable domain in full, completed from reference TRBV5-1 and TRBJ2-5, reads KAGVTQTPRYLIKTRGQQVTLSCSPISGHRSVSWYQQTPGQGLQFLFEYFSETQRNKGNFPGRFSGRQFSNSRSEMNVSTLELGDSALYLCASRIEGSGQETQYFGPGTRLLVL.

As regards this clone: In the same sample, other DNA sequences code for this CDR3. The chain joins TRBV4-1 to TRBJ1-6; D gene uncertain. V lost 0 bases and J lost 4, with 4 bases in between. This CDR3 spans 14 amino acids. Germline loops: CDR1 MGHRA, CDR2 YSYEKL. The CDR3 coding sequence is TGCGCCAGCAGCCAAGACGGTTATAATTCACCCCTCCACTTT. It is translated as CASSQDGYNSPLHF.

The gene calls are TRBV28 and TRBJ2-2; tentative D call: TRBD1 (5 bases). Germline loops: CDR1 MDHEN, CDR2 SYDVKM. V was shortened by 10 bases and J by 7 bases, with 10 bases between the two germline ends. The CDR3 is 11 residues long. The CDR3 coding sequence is TGTGCCACCAGGGTACGCGGGGAGCTGTTTTTT. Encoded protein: CATRVRGELFF.